This T cell receptor (beta chain) emerged from a study of blood T cell repertoires in COVID-19. Whole-study context: COVID-19 samples from acute and convalescent phases originated in the United States, Italy and Spain.

Seattle-derived patients entered the study during active infection and were followed longitudinally. J gave up 7 bases and V 5 bases, and 14 bases lay outside the gene matches. From germline, CDR1 is MNHNY and CDR2 SVGAGI (reference sequence). CDR3 length equals 17 residues. The repertoire was sequenced with immunoSEQ multiplex PCR; TCRdb's copy has only in-frame clones and lacks some. Found here are 60,000 to 70,000 clones, 75% to 90% of them singletons; the top ten hold approximately 15%. What was sequenced was peripheral blood. This sequence was found in a man aged 35-49 years with COVID-19, enrolled during active disease. The chain employs TRBV6-6 and TRBJ2-1; 10 bases line up with TRBD1. This CDR3 reads CASSPRGSGQGWNEQFF. As DNA, the CDR3 is TGTGCCAGCAGTCCAAGGGGATCGGGACAGGGGTGGAATGAGCAGTTCTTC.